This is a list of T cell receptor beta chains from one sample in a study of T cell clonotyping in hematopoietic cell transplantation. Profiled with immunoSEQ multiplex PCR; TCRdb holds only in-frame clones, not every one. Among tens of thousands of clones listed, about 90% were seen once. The sample here was PBMCs, taken 100 days after allogeneic stem cell transplant. These receptors came from a female patient aged 50-59 years who had an allogeneic stem cell transplant from a related donor, so the T cells may come from the graft donor. Some clones in this sample may be carry-over from other donors' samples. Both conserved end residues are part of each CDR3. A D gene is named only where the DNA matches it firmly. Clone sizes are given selectively: once, few, many, or a class where the clone is expanded.

d_gene | j_gene | v_gene | abundance | CDR3nt | CDR3aa
TRBD2 | TRBJ2-7 | TRBV10-3 | - | TGTGCCATCAGTGAGGCGTTGGGACTAGCGGGGGGCTACGAGCAGTACTTC | CAISEALGLAGGYEQYF
- | TRBJ2-7 | TRBV6-5 | - | TGTGCCAGCAGTTATAATCCTCAGGGCTACGAGCAGTACTTC | CASSYNPQGYEQYF
- | TRBJ1-4 | TRBV19 | - | TGTGCCAGTAGTATCCCCATCGGAGCAACTAATGAAAAACTGTTTTTT | CASSIPIGATNEKLFF
- | TRBJ1-2 | TRBV29-1 | - | TGCAGCGTTGGGGGCGAGGGTGGCTACACCTTC | CSVGGEGGYTF
- | TRBJ1-1 | TRBV7-3 | - | TGTGCCAGCAGCTTGGACCTCCAGGGCACTGAAGCTTTCTTT | CASSLDLQGTEAFF
TRBD1 | TRBJ1-2 | TRBV23-1 | - | TGCGCCAGTTCGGTGACAGGGTCCTATGGCTACACCTTC | CASSVTGSYGYTF
- | TRBJ1-2 | TRBV4-3 | - | TGCGCCAGCAGCCAAGAAGAGAGGTTTTATGGCTACACCTTC | CASSQEERFYGYTF
- | TRBJ2-3 | TRBV2 | - | TGTGCCAGCACTTCTTACGGGGGCACAGATACGCAGTATTTT | CASTSYGGTDTQYF
TRBD1 | TRBJ1-5 | TRBV7-2 | - | TGTGCCAGCAGACCAGCGGGACAGGGTAATCAGCCCCAGCATTTT | CASRPAGQGNQPQHF
- | TRBJ1-3 | TRBV28 | - | TGTGCCAGCATAGACAGCTCTGGAAACACCATATATTTT | CASIDSSGNTIYF
- | TRBJ2-3 | TRBV25-1 | - | TGTGCCAGCAGCGCTCAGGGAAATACGCAGTATTTT | CASSAQGNTQYF
TRBD2 | TRBJ2-7 | TRBV7-2 | - | TGTGCCAGCAGCCTACTAGCGGGGGGCTCTGGTGAGCAGTACTTC | CASSLLAGGSGEQYF
TRBD2 | TRBJ2-5 | TRBV5-4 | - | TGTGCCAGCAGCCCCGGGACTAGCGGAACTCCACAAGAGACCCAGTACTTC | CASSPGTSGTPQETQYF
TRBD1 | TRBJ2-3 | TRBV6-4 | - | TGTGCCAGCAGTGACTCGAGGACAGGGCCCACAGATACGCAGTATTTT | CASSDSRTGPTDTQYF
- | TRBJ1-2 | TRBV6-6 | - | TGTGCCAGCAGAGAGCCCGGAAGGGAGGCCTATGGCTACACCTTC | CASREPGREAYGYTF
- | TRBJ1-1 | TRBV5-4 | - | TGTGCCAGCAGCTTGGGTAGGCCTATGAACACTGAAGCTTTCTTT | CASSLGRPMNTEAFF
- | TRBJ2-2 | TRBV19 | - | TGTGCCAGTAGTACCGCCGGGATCCTCGCCACCGGGGAGCTGTTTTTT | CASSTAGILATGELFF
TRBD1 | TRBJ2-7 | TRBV29-1 | - | TGCAGCGTGACAGGGAGTCTATCCTACGAGCAGTACTTC | CSVTGSLSYEQYF
- | TRBJ2-5 | TRBV5-1 | - | TGCGCCAGCAGGTGGGGCGGGGAAGAGACCCAGTACTTC | CASRWGGEETQYF
- | TRBJ1-5 | TRBV7-2 | - | TGTGCCAGCAGCCCCACGCCCGGGCCCCAGCATTTT | CASSPTPGPQHF
TRBD1 | TRBJ2-7 | TRBV19 | - | TGTGCCAGCAGCGCTCGGGACAGGGATTACGAGCAGTACTTC | CASSARDRDYEQYF
TRBD2 | TRBJ2-7 | TRBV6-5 | - | TGTGCCAGCAGCCCCGGGTCGGCCCCGGGAGGGGAGCAGTACTTC | CASSPGSAPGGEQYF
- | TRBJ1-1 | TRBV15 | - | TGTGCCACCAGCTACGGGGCGGTGAACACTGAAGCTTTCTTT | CATSYGAVNTEAFF
- | TRBJ1-1 | TRBV5-1 | - | TGCGCCAGCAGCCGAGACAGACAGAACACTGAAGCTTTCTTT | CASSRDRQNTEAFF
- | TRBJ1-4 | TRBV6-6 | - | TGTGCCAGCAGTGCGATCATAGGGCCAGGTGAAAAACTGTTTTTT | CASSAIIGPGEKLFF
TRBD1 | TRBJ1-4 | TRBV11-2 | - | TGTGCCAGCAGCTCAACAGGGGGCAGAGAAAAACTGTTTTTT | CASSSTGGREKLFF
- | TRBJ2-5 | TRBV5-1 | - | TGCGCCAGCAGGCTTGGCGCCGCTGGGCAAGGGTCCCAGTACTTC | CASRLGAAGQGSQYF
TRBD2 | TRBJ2-1 | TRBV9 | - | TGTGCCAGCAGCGAGGGTAGCGGGGGGGCGGAGGAGCAGTTCTTC | CASSEGSGGAEEQFF
- | TRBJ1-6 | TRBV5-1 | - | TGCGCCAGCAGCAACTCCTATAATTCACCCCTCCACTTT | CASSNSYNSPLHF
- | TRBJ2-7 | TRBV30 | - | TGTGCCTGGACCCCACCGGGGGGCTTCTCCTACGAGCAGTACTTC | CAWTPPGGFSYEQYF
- | TRBJ1-2 | TRBV5-6 | - | TGTGCCAGCAGCTTGGTCGTTAGTAGGGGAAAAAGCTACACCTTC | CASSLVVSRGKSYTF
- | TRBJ2-5 | TRBV5-4 | - | TGTGCCAGCAGCCGGGGGGCGGGGGTAGAGACCCAGTACTTC | CASSRGAGVETQYF
- | TRBJ1-5 | TRBV6-6 | - | TGTGCCAGCGGCCCCGGGGATCAGCCCCAGCATTTT | CASGPGDQPQHF
TRBD1 | TRBJ1-5 | TRBV23-1 | - | TGCGCCAGCAGTCAATGGGACAGGGCCGAACGGTGGCCCCAGCATTTT | CASSQWDRAERWPQHF
- | TRBJ1-3 | TRBV12-5 | - | TGTGCTAGTGGTTTTAACTCTGGAAACACCATATATTTT | CASGFNSGNTIYF
TRBD2 | TRBJ2-1 | TRBV5-1 | - | TGCGCCAGCAGGAAGGAAAGCGGGGGAAGGGAGCAGTTCTTC | CASRKESGGREQFF
- | TRBJ2-3 | TRBV7-3 | - | TGTGCCAGCAGCTTAAATCCTAGCACAGATACGCAGTATTTT | CASSLNPSTDTQYF
TRBD1 | TRBJ1-2 | TRBV18 | - | TGTGCCAGCTCCGGGACAGGGGCACGGATTAACTATGGCTACACCTTC | CASSGTGARINYGYTF
- | TRBJ2-7 | TRBV20-1 | - | TGCAGTGCTAAGGCTGGGGGCGAGCAGTACTTC | CSAKAGGEQYF
TRBD1 | TRBJ1-2 | TRBV4-1 | - | TGCGCCAGCAGCCAAGAGGGGACAGGGGGCTATGGCTACACCTTC | CASSQEGTGGYGYTF
- | TRBJ2-7 | TRBV30 | - | TGTGCCTGGAGTGCCTCCCTGGGCCCCTACGAGCAGTACTTC | CAWSASLGPYEQYF
- | TRBJ1-1 | TRBV5-1 | - | TGCGCCAGCAGCTCCTCCCCGTCAGAGTCTGGTGAAGCTTTCTTT | CASSSSPSESGEAFF
TRBD1 | TRBJ1-1 | TRBV5-1 | - | TGCGCCAGCAGCTTGGGGCACAGGGGGGTCACTGAAGCTTTCTTT | CASSLGHRGVTEAFF
TRBD2 | TRBJ2-5 | TRBV7-8 | - | TGTGCCAGCAGCTTGGGATCGGGGGGGAGAGCAGCCGGGGAGACCCAGTACTTC | CASSLGSGGRAAGETQYF
TRBD2 | TRBJ2-7 | TRBV7-2 | - | TGTGCCAGCAGCTTAGACCCGGCTAGCGGGGGGCGCGAGCAGTACTTC | CASSLDPASGGREQYF
- | TRBJ2-3 | TRBV9 | - | TGTGCCAGCAGCGCCCTTGTTAGTACAGATACGCAGTATTTT | CASSALVSTDTQYF
- | TRBJ1-4 | TRBV29-1 | - | TGCAGCGTTGAAGTCTTGCGCAATGAAAAACTGTTTTTT | CSVEVLRNEKLFF
- | TRBJ2-7 | TRBV9 | - | TGTGCCAGCAGTGCCGGCTACGAGCAGTACTTC | CASSAGYEQYF
- | TRBJ2-5 | TRBV6-1 | - | TGTGCCAGCGTAACAAGCACCCAAGAGACCCAGTACTTC | CASVTSTQETQYF
- | TRBJ2-7 | TRBV19 | - | TGTGCCAGTAGCGCTAGGAATGCACCTCGCGAGCAGTACTTC | CASSARNAPREQYF
TRBD1 | TRBJ2-7 | TRBV18 | - | TGTGCCAGCTCACCACGGACAGGGGACTCCTACGAGCAGTACTTC | CASSPRTGDSYEQYF
- | TRBJ1-2 | TRBV29-1 | few | TGCAGCGTCAGGGTGACTAACTATGGCTACACCTTC | CSVRVTNYGYTF
- | TRBJ1-1 | TRBV7-8 | - | TGTGCCAGCAGCCCGGCGGGTGGAGAGAACACTGAAGCTTTCTTT | CASSPAGGENTEAFF
- | TRBJ1-3 | TRBV30 | - | TGTGCCTGGAAGGGCTCTGGAAACACCATATATTTT | CAWKGSGNTIYF
TRBD1 | TRBJ1-5 | TRBV30 | - | TGTGCCTGGAGGGCCCCCACAGGGGGACAGCCCCAGCATTTT | CAWRAPTGGQPQHF
TRBD2 | TRBJ2-5 | TRBV5-1 | - | TGCGCCAGCAGCTTGGCCTTAGCGGGGGGAGAGACCCAGTACTTC | CASSLALAGGETQYF
TRBD1 | TRBJ1-2 | TRBV6-6 | - | TGTGCCAGCAGTCCAGAAGACAGGGGGCCGAACTATGGCTACACCTTC | CASSPEDRGPNYGYTF